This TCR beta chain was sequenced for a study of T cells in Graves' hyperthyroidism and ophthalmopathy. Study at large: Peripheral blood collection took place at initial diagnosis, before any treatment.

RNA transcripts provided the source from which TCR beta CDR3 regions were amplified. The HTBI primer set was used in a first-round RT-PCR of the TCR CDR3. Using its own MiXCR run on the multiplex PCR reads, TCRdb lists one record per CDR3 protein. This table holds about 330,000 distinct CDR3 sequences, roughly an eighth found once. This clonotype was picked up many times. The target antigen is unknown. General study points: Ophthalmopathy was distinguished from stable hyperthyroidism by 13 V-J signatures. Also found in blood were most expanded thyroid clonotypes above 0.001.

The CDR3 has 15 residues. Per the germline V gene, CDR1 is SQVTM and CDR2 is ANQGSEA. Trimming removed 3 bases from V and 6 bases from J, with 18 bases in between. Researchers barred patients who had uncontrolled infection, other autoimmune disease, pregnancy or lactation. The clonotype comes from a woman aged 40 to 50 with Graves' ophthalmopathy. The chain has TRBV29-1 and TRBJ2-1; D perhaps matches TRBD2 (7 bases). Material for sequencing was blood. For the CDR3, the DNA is TGCAGCGTTGAGGATAGGGGGGGAGGCACCAATGAGCAGTTCTTC. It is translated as CSVEDRGGGTNEQFF.